This TCR beta chain comes out of a study of blood T cell repertoires in COVID-19. About the research overall: PBMCs, B-cell-depleted T cells, or T cells were the source of the cDNA or gDNA that made up the material.

Germline CDR1 MNHEY, CDR2 SVGAGI. V gave up 2 bases and J gave up 1 base, with 8 bases separating them. The CDR3 loop spans 14 amino acids. In the original analysis: How many nucleated cells were present was estimated from reference gene primer amplification. Sequencing used immunoSEQ multiplex PCR; TCRdb keeps in-frame clones, though not all of them. V, J and clone size derive from that table, while D and trimming were established from the DNA sequence. This table has 150,000 to 200,000 clones, around 74% appearing once. This receptor was identified in a woman aged 80 or over with acute or convalescent COVID-19. The chain joins TRBV6-5 to TRBJ2-5, with D perhaps matching TRBD1 (6 bases). Sequenced material: peripheral blood. As DNA, the CDR3 is TGTGCCAGCAGTTACGGGGGCGTCCAAGAGACCCAGTACTTC. Its protein product is CASSYGGVQETQYF.